This T cell receptor (beta chain) was recorded in a study of T-cell reconstitution after alpha-beta-depleted transplantation in children. This clonotype was recorded many times. Its specificity is unknown. The CDR3 spans 16 residues. Germline-derived CDR1 and CDR2 are SQVTM and ANQGSEA. V lost 2 bases to trimming and J lost 1 base; unmatched junction nucleotides: 8. Preparation of the TCRbeta library involved a method that used unique molecular identifiers. TCRdb recomputed calls from the PCR reads with MiXCR, one row per CDR3 protein. Here the sample spans fewer than 400,000 distinct CDR3 sequences, approximately 23% being singletons. General study findings and limits: At one year after transplant, newly produced T cells mostly accounted for T-cell counts and diversity.

The sequenced sample was PBMCs, mostly from graft donor cells, obtained 180 days after TCRalphabeta/CD19-depleted stem cell transplant. The sequence was obtained from a male patient aged 10 to 17 who had a stem cell transplant for acute lymphoblastic leukemia, so the T cells may come from the graft donor. V and J are TRBV29-1 and TRBJ2-1; TRBD2 aligns across 7 bases. CDR3 nucleotides: TGCAGCGTTGAAAGTCGAGCGGGATGGTCCTACAATGAGCAGTTCTTC. Protein: CSVESRAGWSYNEQFF.